This T cell receptor beta chain was retrieved from a study of blood T cells in healthy people across ages. Study-wide results and caveats: CMV status of donors was unknown, possibly confounding expanded clonotype changes.

Then a second PCR, running roughly 7 to 12 cycles, was carried out with a sample-barcoded 5' primer and a J-beta primer mix. MiXCR, run by TCRdb on the 5' RACE reads, gives a single entry per CDR3 protein. The sample lists 1.5 million to 1.9 million distinct CDR3 sequences; about 45% were seen once. A word on this clonotype: Its antigen is currently unknown.

Sequencing input: blood. This TCR derives from a woman aged 18-35 years in good health.

The CDR3 sequence: CASSFRSLKAGGGYTF. The CDR3 DNA follows: TGTGCCAGCAGTTTTCGCTCTTTGAAGGCAGGGGGCGGCTACACCTTC. This rearrangement joins TRBV28 to TRBJ1-2; TRBD1 matches at 8 bases. The CDR3 spans 16 residues. With V trimmed by 3 bases and J by 8 bases, 14 bases remained unmatched. The germline V gene has CDR1 MDHEN and CDR2 SYDVKM.